This T cell receptor beta chain appears in the sequencing data of a study of T cells after yellow fever vaccination. General study findings and limits: The secondary T-cell response peaked on day 5, not day 15, but was weaker. Subsequent to the booster, the majority of primary-vaccination clones reappeared (96% CD4, roughly 90% CD8).

A few counts support this clonotype. Its specificity is not known. The CDR3 contains 14 residues. V lost 6 bases and J lost 8; bases outside the gene matches: 11. Germline V gene sequence: CDR1 MNHEY, CDR2 SMNVEV (reference sequence). Synthesis of TCR cDNA relied on 5'RACE template switching, which attached a universal primer site and UMIs. MiXCR, applied by TCRdb to the 5' RACE reads, yields one record per CDR3 protein. In the table there are about 500,000 distinct CDR3 sequences, roughly a sixth of which are singletons. The chain uses TRBV27 and TRBJ1-2, with TRBD1 matching over 8 bases. This TCR derives from a man aged 18 to 30 who received the YFV17D yellow fever vaccine. Source: PBMCs, taken about 5 days after the first yellow fever vaccination. CDR3 residues: CASSEYRGGRGYTF. The CDR3 DNA follows: TGTGCCAGCAGCGAATACAGGGGGGGTAGAGGCTACACCTTC.